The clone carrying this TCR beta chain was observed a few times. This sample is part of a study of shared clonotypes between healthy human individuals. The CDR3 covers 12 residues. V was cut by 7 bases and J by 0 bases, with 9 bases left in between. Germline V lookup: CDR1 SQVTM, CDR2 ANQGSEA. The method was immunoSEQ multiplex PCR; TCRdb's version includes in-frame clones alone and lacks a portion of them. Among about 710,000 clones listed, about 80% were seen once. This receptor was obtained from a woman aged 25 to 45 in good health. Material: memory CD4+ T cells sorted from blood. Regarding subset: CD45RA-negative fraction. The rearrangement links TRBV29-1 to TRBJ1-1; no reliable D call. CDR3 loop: CSARRMNTEAFF. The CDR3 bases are TGCAGCGCGAGACGGATGAACACTGAAGCTTTCTTT.